This is a list of T cell receptor beta chains from one sample in a study of T cells in localized non-small cell lung cancer. Some clones are missing from TCRdb's copy, which holds only in-frame ones; the method was immunoSEQ multiplex PCR. The repertoire holds fewer than 3,000 clones, with 33% as singletons. The specimen was normal lung tissue next to the tumor, collected before any cancer treatment. These receptors all stem from a man aged 40-75 years with stage I lung adenocarcinoma. The conserved cysteine and the conserved F or W are not part of the CDR3 here.

CDR3 length: 12
V gene: TRBV5-1
CDR3 protein: ASSGTQANTEAF

CDR3 length: 11
V gene: TRBV14
CDR3 protein: ASSQTRSYEQY

CDR3 length: 11
V gene: TRBV8-2
CDR3 protein: ASSLGLTYEQY

CDR3 length: 12
V gene: TRBV18
CDR3 protein: ASSPTDILSSWY

CDR3 length: 11
V gene: TRBV6-8
CDR3 protein: AISVQGTYEQY

CDR3 length: 10
V gene: TRBV19
CDR3 protein: ASSATTSVQY

CDR3 length: 11
V gene: TRBV6-8
CDR3 protein: ASSSSGYNEQF

CDR3 length: 13
V gene: TRBV6-8
CDR3 protein: ASSQGEEAYNEQF

CDR3 length: 12
V gene: TRBV9
CDR3 protein: ASSEWTSYNEQF

CDR3 length: 12
V gene: TRBV12-2
CDR3 protein: ATVAGYSQETQY

CDR3 length: 12
V gene: TRBV7-1
CDR3 protein: ASSRGQGNGELF

CDR3 length: 13
V gene: TRBV6-8
CDR3 protein: ASRTHREVGYEQY

CDR3 length: 13
V gene: TRBV9
CDR3 protein: ASSDVNRGNTEAF

CDR3 length: 13
V gene: TRBV11-3
CDR3 protein: ASSSPLRAGDEQF

CDR3 length: 13
V gene: TRBV11-3
CDR3 protein: ASSLDRWDVYEQY